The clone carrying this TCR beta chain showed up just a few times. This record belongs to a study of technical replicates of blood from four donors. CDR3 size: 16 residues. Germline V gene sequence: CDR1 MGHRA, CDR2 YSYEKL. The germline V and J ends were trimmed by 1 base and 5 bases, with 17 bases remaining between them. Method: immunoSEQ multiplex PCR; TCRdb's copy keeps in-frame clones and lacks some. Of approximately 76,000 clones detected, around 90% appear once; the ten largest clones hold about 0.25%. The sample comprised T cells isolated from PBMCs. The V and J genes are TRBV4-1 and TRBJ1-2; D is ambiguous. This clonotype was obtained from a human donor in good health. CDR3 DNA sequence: TGCGCCAGCAGCCAAGCCTCCCGAATGAGGCTTTATGGCTACACCTTC. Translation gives CASSQASRMRLYGYTF.